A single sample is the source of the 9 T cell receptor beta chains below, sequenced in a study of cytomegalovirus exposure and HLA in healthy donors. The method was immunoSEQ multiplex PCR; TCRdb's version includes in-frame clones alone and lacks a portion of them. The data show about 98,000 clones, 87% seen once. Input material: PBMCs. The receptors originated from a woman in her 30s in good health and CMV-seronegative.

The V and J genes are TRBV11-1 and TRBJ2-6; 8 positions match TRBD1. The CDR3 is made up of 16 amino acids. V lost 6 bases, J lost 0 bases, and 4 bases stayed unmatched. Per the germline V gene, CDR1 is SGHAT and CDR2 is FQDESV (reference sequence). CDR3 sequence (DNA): TGTGCCAGCAGAGACAGGGGAGTCTCTGGGGCCAACGTCCTGACTTTC. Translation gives CASRDRGVSGANVLTF.

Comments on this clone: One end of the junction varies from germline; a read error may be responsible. CDR3 DNA sequence: TGCGCCAGCAGCCAGCCCGGCAGGGGCGGGGGGGTACGGTTT. It is translated as CASSQPGRGGGVRF. V usage is TRBV4-1 and J usage is TRBJ2-3; 9 nucleotides line up with TRBD2. The CDR3 length is 14 residues. Germline V gene lookup returns CDR1 MGHRA and CDR2 YSYEKL.

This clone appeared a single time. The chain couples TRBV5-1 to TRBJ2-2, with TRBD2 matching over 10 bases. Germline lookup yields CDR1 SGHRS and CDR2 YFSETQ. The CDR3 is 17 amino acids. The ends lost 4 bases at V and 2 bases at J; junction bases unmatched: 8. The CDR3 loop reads CASSLERGGFNTGELFF. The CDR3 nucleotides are TGCGCCAGCAGCCTCGAGCGGGGGGGCTTTAACACCGGGGAGCTGTTTTTT. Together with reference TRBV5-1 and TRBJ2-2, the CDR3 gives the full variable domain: KAGVTQTPRYLIKTRGQQVTLSCSPISGHRSVSWYQQTPGQGLQFLFEYFSETQRNKGNFPGRFSGRQFSNSRSEMNVSTLELGDSALYLCASSLERGGFNTGELFFGEGSRLTVL.

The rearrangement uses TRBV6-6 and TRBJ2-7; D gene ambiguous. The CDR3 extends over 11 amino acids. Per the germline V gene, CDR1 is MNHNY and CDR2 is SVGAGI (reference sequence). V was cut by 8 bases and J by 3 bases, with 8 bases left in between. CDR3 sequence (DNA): TGTGCCAGCGGTGTCGGCTACGAGCAGTACTTC. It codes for CASGVGYEQYF.

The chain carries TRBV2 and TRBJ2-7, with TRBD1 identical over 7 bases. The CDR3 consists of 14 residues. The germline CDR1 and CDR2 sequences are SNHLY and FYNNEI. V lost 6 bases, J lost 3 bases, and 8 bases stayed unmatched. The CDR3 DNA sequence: TGTGCCAGCAGCTACTCCGGGACAGACTACGAGCAGTACTTC. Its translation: CASSYSGTDYEQYF.

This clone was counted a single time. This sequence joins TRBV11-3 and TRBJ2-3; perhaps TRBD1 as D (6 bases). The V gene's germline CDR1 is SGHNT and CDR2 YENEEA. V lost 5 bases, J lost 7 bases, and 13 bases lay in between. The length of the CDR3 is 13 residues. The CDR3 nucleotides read TGTGCCAGCAGCCCGCCACAGGGCCATACGCAGTATTTT. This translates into CASSPPQGHTQYF.

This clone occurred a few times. In DNA form, the CDR3 reads TGCGCCAGTTTACAGGGAATGAATGGCTACACCTTC. It is translated as CASLQGMNGYTF. This chain links TRBV10-2 with TRBJ1-2; possible D gene TRBD1, 6 bases. With 9 bases removed from V and 6 bases from J, the gap between germline ends came to 14 bases. The length of the CDR3 is 12 residues. Germline lookup yields CDR1 WSHSY and CDR2 SAAADI.

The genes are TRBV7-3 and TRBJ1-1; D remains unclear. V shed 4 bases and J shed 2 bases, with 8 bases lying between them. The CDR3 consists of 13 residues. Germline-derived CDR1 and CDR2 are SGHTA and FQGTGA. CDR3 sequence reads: CASSSQLNTEAFF. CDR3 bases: TGTGCCAGCAGCTCCCAACTAAACACTGAAGCTTTCTTT.

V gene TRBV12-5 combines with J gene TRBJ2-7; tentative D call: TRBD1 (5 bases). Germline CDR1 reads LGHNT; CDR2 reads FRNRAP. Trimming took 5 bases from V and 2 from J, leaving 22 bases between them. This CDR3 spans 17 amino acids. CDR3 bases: TGTGCTAGTGGTCCTACCCTGGGTCTCTTAGGGGCCTACGAGCAGTACTTC. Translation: CASGPTLGLLGAYEQYF.